Listed below are T cell receptor beta chains from one sample, sequenced in a study of blood T cell repertoires in COVID-19. The data were produced by immunoSEQ multiplex PCR, yet TCRdb's version contains in-frame clones alone and is incomplete. The table shows 100,000 to 150,000 clones, with 81% occurring only once. Sequencing used peripheral blood. Receptors were obtained from a man aged 30 to 39 with COVID-19, enrolled during active disease. Each CDR3 is given with its conserved first and last residue. A D gene is named only where the DNA matches it firmly. Not every row has a clone size; where given, it reads once, few, many or a size class.

v_gene,j_gene,d_gene,abundance,CDR3nt,CDR3aa
TRBV3-1/TRBV3-2,TRBJ1-2,NA,NA,TGTGCCAGCAGCCAAGTGGACAGTTGGGTGAACTATGGCTACACCTTC,CASSQVDSWVNYGYTF
TRBV6-2/TRBV6-3,TRBJ1-1,NA,NA,TGTGCCAGCAGTTATCTCAATGGATGGCAGGGGTTCGGCACTGAAGCTTTCTTT,CASSYLNGWQGFGTEAFF
TRBV6-2/TRBV6-3,TRBJ2-6,NA,NA,TGTGCCAGCAGTTACTGGGGCCAGAGCGCTGGGGCCAACGTCCTGACTTTC,CASSYWGQSAGANVLTF
TRBV28,TRBJ1-5,TRBD1,few,TGTGCCAGCACTGGGGCCGGGACAGGGCAAACTAGCAATCAGCCCCAGCATTTT,CASTGAGTGQTSNQPQHF
TRBV27,TRBJ1-1,TRBD1,NA,TGTGCCAGCAGTTCCCCCGGGACAGGGGGTGGGAGGGCTGAAGCTTTCTTT,CASSSPGTGGGRAEAFF
TRBV6-5,TRBJ1-3,NA,NA,TGTGCCAGCAGTTACTCAGCCTTCCCTGGAAACACCATATATTTT,CASSYSAFPGNTIYF
TRBV3-1/TRBV3-2,TRBJ1-2,TRBD1,NA,TGTGCCAGCAGCAGGACAGGGGGCAACGACTATGGCTACACCTTC,CASSRTGGNDYGYTF
TRBV21-1,TRBJ1-2,NA,NA,TGTGCCAGCAGCCCGGGACAGGGGAACCCTGGCTACACCTTC,CASSPGQGNPGYTF
TRBV9,TRBJ2-7,TRBD2,NA,TGTGCCAGCAGCGTAGGACTAGCCAACGAGCAGTACTTC,CASSVGLANEQYF
TRBV19,TRBJ1-5,TRBD1,NA,TGTGCCACCCCAGGACAGGGGTGTCCTCAGCCCCAGCATTTT,CATPGQGCPQPQHF
TRBV15,TRBJ2-7,TRBD1,NA,TGTGCCACCAGCAGAGAAGGGGGGACAGGGGGCTACGAGCAGTACTTC,CATSREGGTGGYEQYF
TRBV9,TRBJ1-5,NA,NA,TGTGCCAGCAGCGATGGACAGACCAATCAGCCCCAGCATTTT,CASSDGQTNQPQHF
TRBV30,TRBJ1-1,NA,NA,TGTGCCTGGAGCCCTCCCGGAGTCCCTGAAGCTTTCTTT,CAWSPPGVPEAFF
TRBV18,TRBJ2-2,TRBD1,NA,TGTGCCAGCTCACCTCGGACAGGGGAAACCGGGGAGCTGTTTTTT,CASSPRTGETGELFF
TRBV3-1/TRBV3-2,TRBJ2-7,TRBD2,NA,TGTGCCAGCAGCCCCTCTCTAGCGGGGTTATACGAGCAGTACTTC,CASSPSLAGLYEQYF
TRBV7-9,TRBJ2-3,TRBD2,NA,TGTGCCAGCAGCTCCGATCTAGCGGGAGCTTCTAGGGCGCAGTATTTT,CASSSDLAGASRAQYF
TRBV30,TRBJ1-5,NA,NA,TGTGCCTGGAGTCCAGGGCTGGGGAATCAGCCCCAGCATTTT,CAWSPGLGNQPQHF
TRBV3-1/TRBV3-2,TRBJ2-7,TRBD1,few,TGTGCCAGCAGCCAGCCGACAGGGGGCATCGACGAGCAGTACTTC,CASSQPTGGIDEQYF
TRBV5-1,TRBJ2-2,TRBD2,NA,TGCGCCAGCAGCTTAGGGACTAGTACCACCGGGGAGCTGTTTTTT,CASSLGTSTTGELFF
TRBV5-1,TRBJ2-7,NA,NA,TGCGCCAGCAGCGGAAGGGGCTCCTACGAGCAGTACTTC,CASSGRGSYEQYF
TRBV9,TRBJ2-3,NA,NA,TGTGCCAGCAGCCCGGGGGACACAGATACGCAGTATTTT,CASSPGDTDTQYF
TRBV2,TRBJ1-1,NA,NA,TGTGCCAGCACAACTCATTACACTGAAGCTTTCTTT,CASTTHYTEAFF
TRBV4-3,TRBJ2-2,TRBD2,NA,TGCGCCAGCAGCCAAGAAGGAATCGGGGGGAAAAACACCGGGGAGCTGTTTTTT,CASSQEGIGGKNTGELFF
TRBV29-1,TRBJ1-1,TRBD1,NA,TGCAGCGTTGAAGATCTGCTGAAGGGCAGGGGGATTATAGGCACTGAAGCTTTCTTT,CSVEDLLKGRGIIGTEAFF
TRBV5-1,TRBJ1-1,NA,NA,TGCGCCAGCAGACCTCTCTTACAGGGAAACACTGAAGCTTTCTTT,CASRPLLQGNTEAFF
TRBV4-1,TRBJ2-3,TRBD2,NA,TGCGCCAGCAGCCAAGTAGTCGGGAGGGGAGATACGCAGTATTTT,CASSQVVGRGDTQYF
TRBV4-1,TRBJ1-2,TRBD1,NA,TGCGCCAGCAGCCAAGATCACGGCAGGGGGAGGTATGGCTACACCTTC,CASSQDHGRGRYGYTF
TRBV4-1,TRBJ1-6,NA,NA,TGCGCCAGCAGCCAAGGGGGGCTCTATAATTCACCCCTCCACTTT,CASSQGGLYNSPLHF
TRBV4-1,TRBJ2-7,NA,NA,TGCGCCAGCAGCCAAGCTAGAGGCTACGAGCAGTACTTC,CASSQARGYEQYF
TRBV3-1/TRBV3-2,TRBJ1-1,NA,NA,TGTGCCAGCAGCCAAGTTGCGGGGCGGAGGGACACTGAAGCTTTCTTT,CASSQVAGRRDTEAFF
TRBV27,TRBJ2-1,NA,NA,TGTGCCAGCGGACCCAGGGCCACCAATGAGCAGTTCTTC,CASGPRATNEQFF
TRBV28,TRBJ1-3,NA,NA,TGTGCCAGCAGTTTTCGAGGTCTCTCTGGAAACACCATATATTTT,CASSFRGLSGNTIYF
TRBV28,TRBJ1-1,TRBD1,NA,TGTGCCAGCAGACCACAGGGGGCGGCCCTGGACACTGAAGCTTTCTTT,CASRPQGAALDTEAFF
TRBV2,TRBJ1-2,TRBD1,NA,TGTGCCAGCGGCGGGACAGCAGACTATGGCTACACCTTC,CASGGTADYGYTF
TRBV3-1/TRBV3-2,TRBJ1-2,NA,NA,TGTGCCAGCAGCCAAGGGCACCCGAACTATGGCTACACCTTT,CASSQGHPNYGYTF
TRBV7-2,TRBJ2-1,NA,few,TGTGCCAGCAGCCGGGGTTCGGTAAACCCCCTCAATGAGCAGTTCTTC,CASSRGSVNPLNEQFF
TRBV27,TRBJ2-7,TRBD1,few,TGTGCCAGCAGTTCCCTGGCAGGGGGCGTCTACGAGCAGTACTTC,CASSSLAGGVYEQYF
TRBV28,TRBJ1-5,NA,NA,TGTGCAAGCAGAGGCAGAGGTTGCAATCAGCCCCAGCATTTT,CASRGRGCNQPQHF
TRBV21-1,TRBJ2-6,NA,NA,TGTGCCAGCAGCAAACCGCGCGGCAGGGGGTCGAGCTCTGGGGCCAACGTCCTGACTTTC,CASSKPRGRGSSSGANVLTF
TRBV30,TRBJ1-4,NA,once,TGTGCCTGGAGTGTACCCTTGGACTCTCGCGGTGAAAAACTGTTTTTT,CAWSVPLDSRGEKLFF
TRBV15,TRBJ2-7,TRBD2,few,TGTGCCACCAGGGGAAGCGGGAGGGCTTACTACGAGCAGTACTTC,CATRGSGRAYYEQYF
TRBV6-7,TRBJ1-5,NA,NA,TGTGCCAGCAGTTACCCACGGGGGGCGAGCAATCAGCCCCAGCATTTT,CASSYPRGASNQPQHF
TRBV5-8,TRBJ2-7,NA,NA,TGTGCCAGCAGCTTGGGGGCAGGGTCCTCCTACGAGCAGTACTTC,CASSLGAGSSYEQYF
TRBV7-2,TRBJ2-7,TRBD2,once,TGTGCCAGCAGCTTAACTAGCGGGGGGTCCTACGAGCAGTACTTC,CASSLTSGGSYEQYF
TRBV4-1,TRBJ1-1,NA,NA,TGCGCCAGCACCCTGGACGGGATGAACACTGAAGCTTTCTTT,CASTLDGMNTEAFF
TRBV7-9,TRBJ2-3,NA,NA,TGTGCCAGCAGCCCTAAGTCGGCAGATACGCAGTATTTT,CASSPKSADTQYF